This T cell receptor (beta chain) was sequenced for a study of T cell responses to AZD1222 COVID-19 vaccine. Study-wide results and limits: Mostly white British, mostly female donors; authors suggested clonal diversity may be underestimated.

Profiling relied on immunoSEQ multiplex PCR, and the TCRdb table lists in-frame clones only, not all of them. The sample has approximately 110,000 clones, 90% to 95% seen once. This clone was observed once. As yet, its antigen is unknown. CDR3 size: 13 residues. The V gene lost 3 bases and the J gene lost 8 bases, with 13 bases spanning the gap. Germline CDR1 reads MRHNA; CDR2 reads SNTAGT. The sequencing used peripheral blood, collected on day 0 of AZD1222 vaccination. V usage is TRBV6-4 and J usage is TRBJ1-2; no definite D call. This receptor was taken from an adult in good health. The CDR3 spells CASSDSVGSGYTF. Here the CDR3 DNA reads TGTGCCAGCAGTGATTCCGTTGGATCAGGCTACACCTTC.